The present T cell receptor (beta chain) was sequenced within a study of neurological immune-mediated disorders. General study points: The greatest degree of TCR clonal expansion was observed in HTLV-1-associated myelopathy, with the lowest in multiple sclerosis, below that of healthy controls.

Trimming shortened V by 3 bases and J by 7 bases, and 15 bases separated the two germline ends. The CDR3 totals 15 residues. The sorted libraries were prepared using about 1 million CD4+ or CD8+ T cells that had themselves been sorted. This clonotype has at least ten counts. The antigen is undetermined. TCRdb itself ran the 5' RACE reads through MiXCR, one entry per CDR3 protein. The sample has about 21,000 distinct CDR3 sequences, 17% seen once. The V gene is TRBV12-3 or TRBV12-4, the J gene TRBJ2-2; D perhaps matches TRBD1 (6 bases). Specimen: CD8+ T cells from blood. The receptor comes from a young woman with multiple sclerosis. The CDR3 nucleotides are TGTGCCAGCAGTTTGTCAGCAGGGGAACACGGGGAGCTGTTTTTT. This translates into CASSLSAGEHGELFF.